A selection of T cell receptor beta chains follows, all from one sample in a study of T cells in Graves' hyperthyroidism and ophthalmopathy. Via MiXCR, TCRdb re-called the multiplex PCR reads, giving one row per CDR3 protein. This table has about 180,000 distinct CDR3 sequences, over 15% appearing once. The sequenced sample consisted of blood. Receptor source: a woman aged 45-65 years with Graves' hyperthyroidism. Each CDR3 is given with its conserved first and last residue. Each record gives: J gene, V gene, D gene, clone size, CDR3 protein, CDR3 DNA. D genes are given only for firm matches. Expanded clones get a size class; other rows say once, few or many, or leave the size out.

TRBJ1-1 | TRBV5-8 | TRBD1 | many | CASSDRGQGVRNTEAFF | TGTGCCAGCAGCGACCGTGGACAGGGTGTAAGGAACACTGAAGCTTTCTTT
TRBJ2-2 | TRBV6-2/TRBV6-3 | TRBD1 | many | CASSYERTGRTGELFF | TGTGCCAGCAGTTACGAGCGGACAGGGCGCACCGGGGAGCTGTTTTTT
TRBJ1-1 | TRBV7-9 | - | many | CASSLGIWGAGMTEAFF | TGTGCCAGCAGCTTAGGTATATGGGGGGCAGGTATGACTGAAGCTTTCTTT
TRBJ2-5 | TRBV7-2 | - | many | CASSPEPHQETQYF | TGTGCCAGCAGCCCGGAACCCCACCAAGAGACCCAGTACTTC
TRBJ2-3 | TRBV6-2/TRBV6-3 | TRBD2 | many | CASNRGGTDTQYF | TGTGCCAGCAATCGGGGGGGCACAGATACGCAGTATTTT
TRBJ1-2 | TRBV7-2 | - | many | CASSSAEGFYGYTF | TGTGCCAGCAGCTCAGCGGAGGGATTCTATGGCTACACCTTC
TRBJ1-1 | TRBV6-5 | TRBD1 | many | CASSYQTGGTEAFF | TGTGCCAGCAGTTACCAAACAGGGGGGACTGAAGCTTTCTTT
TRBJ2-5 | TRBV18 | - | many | CASSPMETQYF | TGTGCCAGCTCACCGATGGAGACCCAGTACTTC
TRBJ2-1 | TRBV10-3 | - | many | CAISEMLTTRGNEQFF | TGTGCCATCAGTGAGATGCTCACTACGCGTGGCAATGAGCAGTTCTTC
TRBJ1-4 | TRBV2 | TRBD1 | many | CASSEWTGKEKLFF | TGTGCCAGCAGTGAATGGACAGGGAAGGAAAAACTGTTTTTT
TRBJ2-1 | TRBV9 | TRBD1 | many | CASRGQGNNEQFF | TGTGCCAGCAGGGGACAGGGGAACAATGAGCAGTTCTTC
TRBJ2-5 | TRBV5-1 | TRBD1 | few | CASSLSSQGAWETQYF | TGCGCCAGCAGCCTCTCATCGCAGGGGGCCTGGGAGACCCAGTACTTC
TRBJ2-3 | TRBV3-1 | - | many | CASSQEGGGTQYF | TGTGCCAGCAGCCAAGAAGGAGGAGGTACGCAGTATTTT
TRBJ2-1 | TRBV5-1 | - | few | CASRPQPVGSYNEQFF | TGCGCCAGCAGACCCCAGCCTGTCGGGTCCTACAATGAGCAGTTCTTC
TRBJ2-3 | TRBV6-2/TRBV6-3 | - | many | CASRTIARSDTQYF | TGTGCCAGCAGGACTATTGCTAGGTCGGATACGCAGTATTTT
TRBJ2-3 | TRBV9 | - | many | CASSVGATDTQYF | TGTGCCAGCAGCGTCGGGGCCACAGATACGCAGTATTTT
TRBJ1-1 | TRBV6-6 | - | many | CASSYSAGRTEAFF | TGTGCCAGCAGTTACTCTGCAGGAAGGACTGAAGCTTTCTTT
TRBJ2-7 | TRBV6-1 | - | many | CASSEGVYSYEQYF | TGTGCCAGCAGTGAAGGGGTATACTCCTACGAGCAGTACTTC
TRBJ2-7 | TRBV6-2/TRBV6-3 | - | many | CASSYPGYYEQYF | TGTGCCAGCAGTTACCCGGGGTACTACGAGCAGTACTTC
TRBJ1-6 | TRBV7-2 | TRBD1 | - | CASSADRGRSPLHF | TGTGCCAGCAGCGCGGACAGGGGGCGTTCACCCCTCCACTTT
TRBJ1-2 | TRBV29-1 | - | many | CSVDRGGYGYTF | TGCAGCGTTGACAGAGGGGGCTATGGCTACACCTTC
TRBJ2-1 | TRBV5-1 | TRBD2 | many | CASSSSGGPGNEQFF | TGCGCCAGCTCAAGCAGCGGGGGGCCCGGTAATGAGCAGTTCTTC
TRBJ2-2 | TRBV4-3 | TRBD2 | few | CASSQRLAGYTGELFF | TGCGCCAGCAGCCAGCGACTAGCGGGGTACACCGGGGAGCTGTTTTTT
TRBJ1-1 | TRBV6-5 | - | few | CASSYLTGLGTEAFF | TGTGCCAGCAGTTACCTTACAGGCCTGGGCACTGAAGCTTTCTTT
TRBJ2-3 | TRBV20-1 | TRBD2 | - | CSALGLATDTQYF | TGCAGTGCTCTAGGACTAGCGACAGATACGCAGTATTTT
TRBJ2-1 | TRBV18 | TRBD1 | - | CASSPPQGTGYNEQFF | TGTGCCAGCTCACCACCACAGGGGACCGGGTACAATGAGCAGTTCTTC
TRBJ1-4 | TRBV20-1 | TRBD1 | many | CSARVRGQGLTKLFF | TGCAGTGCTAGGGTGCGGGGACAGGGTCTAACAAAACTGTTTTTT